The 7 T cell receptor beta chains reported below all come from one sample, sequenced in a study of shared clonotypes between healthy human individuals. Profiled with immunoSEQ multiplex PCR; TCRdb holds only in-frame clones, not every one. The data contain just over 2,000,000 clones, about 95% of them seen just once; the ten biggest clones take up 0.9% to 1.4%. Positive CCR7 selection of CD45RO-negative cells yielded the naive CD8 cells, and terminally differentiated effector memory CD45RA+ cells were excluded. The sample taken for sequencing was naive CD8+ T cells sorted from blood. These receptor sequences come from a young man in good health.

The chain uses TRBV4-3 and TRBJ1-5; unclear D gene. V gave up 3 bases and J gave up 4 bases, with 7 bases separating them. The CDR3 sequence is 13 residues long. Germline assignment: CDR1 LGHNA and CDR2 YSLEER. The CDR3 region is CASSQVKNQPQHF. The CDR3, as DNA: TGCGCCAGCAGCCAGGTCAAAAATCAGCCCCAGCATTTT.

The rearrangement uses TRBV27 and TRBJ2-7; TRBD1 matches 9 bases. Unmatched junction bases numbered 8, after V lost 2 bases and J lost 6 bases. Germline lookup yields CDR1 MNHEY and CDR2 SMNVEV (reference sequence). This CDR3 spans 15 amino acids. The CDR3 sequence: CASSLTPTGGGEQYF. The CDR3 region has the DNA TGTGCCAGCAGTTTAACCCCGACAGGGGGGGGCGAGCAGTACTTC.

The chain carries TRBV4-1 and TRBJ2-3; 8 nucleotides line up with TRBD1. The germline V gene has CDR1 MGHRA and CDR2 YSYEKL. The CDR3 is 18 residues long. The ends lost 0 bases at V and 3 bases at J; junction bases unmatched: 11. The CDR3 bases are TGCGCCAGCAGCCAAGATAGGTACGGGACAGGTGGGACAGATACGCAGTATTTT. Its translation is CASSQDRYGTGGTDTQYF.

Notes on this clone: The same CDR3 also results from other DNA sequences found in this sample. The V gene is TRBV9, the J gene TRBJ2-7, with 9 bases aligning to TRBD2. Trimming at V came to 5 bases and at J to 0 bases, leaving 3 bases not matched to a gene. This CDR3 spans 14 amino acids. Germline assignment: CDR1 SGDLS and CDR2 YYNGEE. CDR3 amino acids: CASSPSGNSYEQYF. Here the CDR3 DNA reads TGTGCCAGCAGTCCTAGCGGGAACTCCTACGAGCAGTACTTC.

This chain connects TRBV27 to TRBJ2-1, with D possibly TRBD1 on 6 matching bases. Per the germline V gene, CDR1 is MNHEY and CDR2 is SMNVEV (reference sequence). V was pared by 6 bases and J by 8 bases, with 20 bases between. This CDR3 has 15 residues. The CDR3 reads CASRQGLWGLDEQFF. CDR3 DNA: TGTGCCAGCAGACAGGGCCTATGGGGGTTGGATGAGCAGTTCTTC.

The genes are TRBV10-1 and TRBJ2-1; 12 bases are a match to TRBD2. The CDR3 is 16 residues long. The V gene end was trimmed by 3 bases and the J gene end by 8 bases; junction bases not matched to a gene: 8. Per germline, CDR1 WNHNN and CDR2 SYGVQD (reference sequence). The CDR3 DNA reads TGCGCCAGCAGTGATTCCCCGGGACTAGCGGGCGATGAGCAGTTCTTC. It yields the protein CASSDSPGLAGDEQFF.

V gene TRBV13 combines with J gene TRBJ2-5; TRBD1 agrees at 8 bases. This CDR3 is 14 amino acids long. CDR1 is PRHDT, CDR2 FYEKMQ, per germline (reference sequence). V lost 5 bases to trimming and J lost 4 bases; unmatched junction nucleotides: 6. The CDR3 sequence: CASSLRTGRETQYF. CDR3 nucleotide sequence: TGTGCCAGCAGCCTTCGGACAGGGCGAGAGACCCAGTACTTC.